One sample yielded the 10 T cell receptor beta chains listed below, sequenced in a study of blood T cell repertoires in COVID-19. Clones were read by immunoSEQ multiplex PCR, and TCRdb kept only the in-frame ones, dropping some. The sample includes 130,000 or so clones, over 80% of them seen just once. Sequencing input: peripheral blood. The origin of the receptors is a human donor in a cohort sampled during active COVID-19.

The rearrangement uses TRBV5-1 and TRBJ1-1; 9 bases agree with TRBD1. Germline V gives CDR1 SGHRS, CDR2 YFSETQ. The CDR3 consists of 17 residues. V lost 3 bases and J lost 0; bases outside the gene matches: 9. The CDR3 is CASSWGTGIRMNTEAFF. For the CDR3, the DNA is TGCGCCAGCAGCTGGGGGACAGGGATCCGCATGAACACTGAAGCTTTCTTT.

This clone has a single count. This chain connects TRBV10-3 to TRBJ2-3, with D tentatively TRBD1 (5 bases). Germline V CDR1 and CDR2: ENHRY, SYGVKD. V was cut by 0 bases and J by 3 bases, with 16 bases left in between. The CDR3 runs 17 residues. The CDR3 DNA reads TGTGCCATCAGTGAGTCCCGACGGAAGGGGCTGACAGATACGCAGTATTTT. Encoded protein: CAISESRRKGLTDTQYF.

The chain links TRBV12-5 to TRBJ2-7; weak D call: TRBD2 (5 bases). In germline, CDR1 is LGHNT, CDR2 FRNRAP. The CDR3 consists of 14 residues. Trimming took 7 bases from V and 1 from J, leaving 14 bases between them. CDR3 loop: CASDRRGSSYEQYF. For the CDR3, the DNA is TGTGCTAGTGACCGCCGAGGGAGTTCCTACGAGCAGTACTTC.

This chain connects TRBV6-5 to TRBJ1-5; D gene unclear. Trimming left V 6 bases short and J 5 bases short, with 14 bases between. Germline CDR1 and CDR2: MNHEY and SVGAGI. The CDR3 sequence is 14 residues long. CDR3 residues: CASSDHGRYQPQHF. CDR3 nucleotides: TGTGCCAGCAGCGATCACGGGAGATATCAGCCCCAGCATTTT.

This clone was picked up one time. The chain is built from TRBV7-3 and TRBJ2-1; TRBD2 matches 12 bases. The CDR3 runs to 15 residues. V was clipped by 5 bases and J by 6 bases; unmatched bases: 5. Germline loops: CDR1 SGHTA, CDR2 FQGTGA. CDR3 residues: CASSRTSGAANEQFF. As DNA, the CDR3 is TGTGCCAGCAGCCGGACTAGCGGGGCGGCCAATGAGCAGTTCTTC.

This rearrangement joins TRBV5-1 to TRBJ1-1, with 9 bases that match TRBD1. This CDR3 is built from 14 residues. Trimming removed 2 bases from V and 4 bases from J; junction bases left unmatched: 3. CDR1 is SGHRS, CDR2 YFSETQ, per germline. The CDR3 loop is CASSLQGASTEAFF. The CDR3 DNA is TGCGCCAGCAGCTTACAGGGGGCCAGCACTGAAGCTTTCTTT.

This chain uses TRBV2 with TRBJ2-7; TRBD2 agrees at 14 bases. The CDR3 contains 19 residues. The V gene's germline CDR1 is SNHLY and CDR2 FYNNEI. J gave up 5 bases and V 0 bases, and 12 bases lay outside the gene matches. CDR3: CASSEALTSGRGLRDEQYF. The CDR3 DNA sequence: TGTGCCAGCAGTGAAGCCCTGACTAGCGGGAGGGGATTACGAGACGAGCAGTACTTC.

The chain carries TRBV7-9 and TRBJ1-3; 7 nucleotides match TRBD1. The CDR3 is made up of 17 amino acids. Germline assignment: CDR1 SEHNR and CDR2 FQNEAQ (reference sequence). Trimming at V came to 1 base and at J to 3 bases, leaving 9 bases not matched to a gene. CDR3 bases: TGTGCCAGCAGCTTAGAGGGACAGAAAGTTTATGGAAACACCATATATTTT. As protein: CASSLEGQKVYGNTIYF.

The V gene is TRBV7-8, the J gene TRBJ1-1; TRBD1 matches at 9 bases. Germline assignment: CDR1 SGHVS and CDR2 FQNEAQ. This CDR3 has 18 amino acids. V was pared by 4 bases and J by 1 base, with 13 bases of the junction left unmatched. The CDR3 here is CASSSPRDRVLGNTEAFF. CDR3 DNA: TGTGCCAGCAGCTCACCCCGGGACAGGGTTCTTGGGAACACTGAAGCTTTCTTT.

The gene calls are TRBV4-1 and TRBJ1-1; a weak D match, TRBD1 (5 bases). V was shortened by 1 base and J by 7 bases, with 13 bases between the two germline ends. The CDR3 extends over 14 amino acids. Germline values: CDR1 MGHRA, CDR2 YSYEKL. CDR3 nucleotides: TGCGCCAGCAGCCAAGTTGCCAGGGATGGTGAAGCTTTCTTT. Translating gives CASSQVARDGEAFF.